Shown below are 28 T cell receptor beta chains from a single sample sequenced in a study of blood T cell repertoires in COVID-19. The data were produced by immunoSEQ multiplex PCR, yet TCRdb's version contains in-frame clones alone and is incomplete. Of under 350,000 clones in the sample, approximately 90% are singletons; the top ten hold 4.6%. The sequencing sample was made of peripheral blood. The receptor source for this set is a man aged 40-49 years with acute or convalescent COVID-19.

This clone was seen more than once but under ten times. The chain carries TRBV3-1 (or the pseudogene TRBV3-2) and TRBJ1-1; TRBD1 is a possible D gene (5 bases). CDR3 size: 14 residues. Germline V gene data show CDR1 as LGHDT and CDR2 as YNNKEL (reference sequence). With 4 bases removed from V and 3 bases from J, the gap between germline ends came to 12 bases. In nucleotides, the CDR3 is TGTGCCAGCAGCCTATCGGGGGGAGACACTGAAGCTTTCTTT. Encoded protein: CASSLSGGDTEAFF.

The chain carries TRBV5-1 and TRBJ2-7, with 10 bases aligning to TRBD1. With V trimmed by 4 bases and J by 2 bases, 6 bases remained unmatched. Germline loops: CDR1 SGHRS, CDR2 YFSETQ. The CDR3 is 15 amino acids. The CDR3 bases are TGCGCCAGCAGCAAGGGACAGGGGTCTACCTACGAGCAGTACTTC. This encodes CASSKGQGSTYEQYF.

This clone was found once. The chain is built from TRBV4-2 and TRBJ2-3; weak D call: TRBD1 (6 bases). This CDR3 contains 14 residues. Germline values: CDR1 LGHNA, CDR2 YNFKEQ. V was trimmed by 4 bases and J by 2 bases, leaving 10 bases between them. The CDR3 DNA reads TGTGCCAGCAGCCTGACAGGAAACACAGATACGCAGTATTTT. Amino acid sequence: CASSLTGNTDTQYF.

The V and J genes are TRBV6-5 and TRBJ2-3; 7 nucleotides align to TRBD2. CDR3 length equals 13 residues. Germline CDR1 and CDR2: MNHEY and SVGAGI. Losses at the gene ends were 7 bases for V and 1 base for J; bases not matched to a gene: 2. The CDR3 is CASMGGGTDTQYF. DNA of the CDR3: TGTGCCAGCATGGGAGGGGGCACAGATACGCAGTATTTT.

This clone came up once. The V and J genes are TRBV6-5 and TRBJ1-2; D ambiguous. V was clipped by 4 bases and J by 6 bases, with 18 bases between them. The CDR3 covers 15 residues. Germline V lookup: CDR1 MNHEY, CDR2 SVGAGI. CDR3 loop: CASSFGVLSLDGYTF. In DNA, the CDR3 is TGTGCCAGCAGTTTCGGTGTTTTATCCTTGGATGGCTACACCTTC.

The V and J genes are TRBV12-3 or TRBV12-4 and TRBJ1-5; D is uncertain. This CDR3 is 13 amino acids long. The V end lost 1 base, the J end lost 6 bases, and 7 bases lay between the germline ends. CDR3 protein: CASSLVGGQPQHF. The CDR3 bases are TGTGCCAGCAGTTTAGTGGGAGGTCAGCCCCAGCATTTT.

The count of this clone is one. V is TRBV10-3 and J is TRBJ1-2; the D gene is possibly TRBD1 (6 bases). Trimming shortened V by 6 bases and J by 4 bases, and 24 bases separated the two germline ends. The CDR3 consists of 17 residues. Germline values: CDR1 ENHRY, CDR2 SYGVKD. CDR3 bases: TGTGCCATCAGAACGGGTCAGGGGACCGAATCCGGCTATGGCTACACCTTC. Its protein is CAIRTGQGTESGYGYTF.

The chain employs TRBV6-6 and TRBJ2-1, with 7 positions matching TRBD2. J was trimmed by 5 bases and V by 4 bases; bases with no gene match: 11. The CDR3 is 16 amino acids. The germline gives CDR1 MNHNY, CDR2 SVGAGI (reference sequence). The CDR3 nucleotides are TGTGCCAGCAGTTGGCCGTCGGCGGGGGAGGACAATGAGCAGTTCTTC. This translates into CASSWPSAGEDNEQFF.

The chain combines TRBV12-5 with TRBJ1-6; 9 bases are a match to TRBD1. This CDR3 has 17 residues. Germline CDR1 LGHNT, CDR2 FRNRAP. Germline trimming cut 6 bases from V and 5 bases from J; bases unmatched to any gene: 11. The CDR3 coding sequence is TGTGCTAGTGGCCGAACCGGGACAGGGAAAAATAATTCACCCCTCCACTTT. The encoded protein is CASGRTGTGKNNSPLHF.

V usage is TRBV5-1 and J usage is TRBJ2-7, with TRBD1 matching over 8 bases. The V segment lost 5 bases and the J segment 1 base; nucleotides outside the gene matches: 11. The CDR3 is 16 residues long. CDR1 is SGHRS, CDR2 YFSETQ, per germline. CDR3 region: CASRPLRTGFSYEQYF. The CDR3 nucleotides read TGCGCCAGCAGACCCCTGAGGACAGGGTTTTCCTACGAGCAGTACTTC.

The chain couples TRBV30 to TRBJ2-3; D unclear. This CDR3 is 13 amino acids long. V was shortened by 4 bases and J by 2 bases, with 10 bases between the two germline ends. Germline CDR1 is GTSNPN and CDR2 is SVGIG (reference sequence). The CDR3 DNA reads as TGTGCCTGGACGGTCACTAACACAGATACGCAGTATTTT. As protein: CAWTVTNTDTQYF. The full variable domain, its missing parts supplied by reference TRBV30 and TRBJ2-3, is SQTIHQWPATLVQPVGSPLSLECTVEGTSNPNLYWYRQAAGRGLQLLFYSVGIGQISSEVPQNLSASRPQDRQFILSSKKLLLSDSGFYLCAWTVTNTDTQYFGPGTRLTVL.

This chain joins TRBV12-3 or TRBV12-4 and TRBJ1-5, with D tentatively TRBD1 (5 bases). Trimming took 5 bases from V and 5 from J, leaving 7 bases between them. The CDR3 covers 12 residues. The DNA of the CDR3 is TGTGCCAGCAGTGACAGATATCAGCCCCAGCATTTT. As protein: CASSDRYQPQHF.

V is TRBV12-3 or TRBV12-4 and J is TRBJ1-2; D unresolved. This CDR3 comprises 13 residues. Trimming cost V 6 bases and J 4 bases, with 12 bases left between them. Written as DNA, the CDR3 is TGTGCCAGCAGCCCGGGAGAAAGCTATGGCTACACCTTC. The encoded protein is CASSPGESYGYTF.

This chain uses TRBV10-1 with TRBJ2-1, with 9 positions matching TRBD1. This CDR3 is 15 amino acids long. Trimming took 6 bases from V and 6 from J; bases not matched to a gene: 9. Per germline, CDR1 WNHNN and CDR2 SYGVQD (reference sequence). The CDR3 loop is CASSPVGTGFNEQFF. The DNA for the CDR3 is TGCGCCAGCAGCCCCGTGGGGACAGGGTTCAATGAGCAGTTCTTC.

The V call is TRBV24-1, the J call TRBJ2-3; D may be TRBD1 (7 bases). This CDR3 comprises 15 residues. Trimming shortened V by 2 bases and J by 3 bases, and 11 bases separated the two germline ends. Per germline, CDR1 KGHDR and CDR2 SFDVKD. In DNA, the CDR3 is TGTGCCACCAGTGATTCTCAGGGGGGAACAGATACGCAGTATTTT. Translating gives CATSDSQGGTDTQYF.

As DNA, the CDR3 is TGTGCCACCAGCAGAGTAGGTTGGGGAGGTGTAGCTGGGGCCAACGTCCTGACTTTC. As protein: CATSRVGWGGVAGANVLTF. V and J are TRBV15 and TRBJ2-6; D might be TRBD2 (6 bases). The V gene's germline CDR1 is LNHNV and CDR2 YYDKDF (reference sequence). V dropped 1 base and J dropped 2 bases, with 18 bases sitting between them. The CDR3 runs to 19 residues.

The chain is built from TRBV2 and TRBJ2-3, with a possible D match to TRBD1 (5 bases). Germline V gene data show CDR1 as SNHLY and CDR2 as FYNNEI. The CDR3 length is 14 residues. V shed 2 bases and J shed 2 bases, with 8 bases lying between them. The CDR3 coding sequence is TGTGCCAGCAGTGAAACAGGCCTCACAGATACGCAGTATTTT. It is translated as CASSETGLTDTQYF.

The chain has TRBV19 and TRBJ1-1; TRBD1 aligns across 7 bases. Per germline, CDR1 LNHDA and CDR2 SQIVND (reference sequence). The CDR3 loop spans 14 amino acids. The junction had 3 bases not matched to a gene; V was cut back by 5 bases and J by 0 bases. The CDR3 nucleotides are TGTGCCAGTAGTTCGAGGGGGCTGAACACTGAAGCTTTCTTT. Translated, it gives CASSSRGLNTEAFF.

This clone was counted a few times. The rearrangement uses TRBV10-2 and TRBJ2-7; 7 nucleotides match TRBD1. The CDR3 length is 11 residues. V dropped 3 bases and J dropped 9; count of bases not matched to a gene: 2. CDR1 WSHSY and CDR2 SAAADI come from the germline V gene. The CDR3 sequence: CASSDPGGQYF. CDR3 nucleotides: TGCGCCAGCAGTGACCCAGGGGGGCAGTACTTC.

CDR3 nucleotides: TGTGCCAGCAGCCGCGCCGCCATCTCTGGGGCCAACGTCCTGACTTTC. Amino acids: CASSRAAISGANVLTF. J is TRBJ2-6 and V is TRBV7-3; D not resolved. This CDR3 has 16 residues. V lost 5 bases and J 0 bases, leaving 11 bases between the germline ends. Germline CDR1 SGHTA, CDR2 FQGTGA.

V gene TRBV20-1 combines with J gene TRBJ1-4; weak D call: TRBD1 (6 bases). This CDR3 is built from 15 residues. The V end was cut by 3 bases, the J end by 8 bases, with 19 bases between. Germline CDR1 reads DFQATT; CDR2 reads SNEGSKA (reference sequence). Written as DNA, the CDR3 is TGCAGTGCTAGTGACGAACAGGGATACGTGGAAAAACTGTTTTTT. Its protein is CSASDEQGYVEKLFF.

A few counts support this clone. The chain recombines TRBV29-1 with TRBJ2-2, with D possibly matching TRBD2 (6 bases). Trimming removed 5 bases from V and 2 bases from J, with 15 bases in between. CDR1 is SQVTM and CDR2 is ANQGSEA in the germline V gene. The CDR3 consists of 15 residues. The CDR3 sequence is CSVPSPGANTGELFF. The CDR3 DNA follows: TGCAGCGTTCCATCCCCGGGAGCCAACACCGGGGAGCTGTTTTTT.

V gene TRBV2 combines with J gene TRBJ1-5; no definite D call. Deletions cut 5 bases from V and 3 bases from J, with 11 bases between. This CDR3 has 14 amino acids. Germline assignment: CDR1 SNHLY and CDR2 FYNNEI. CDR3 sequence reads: CASSLELFNQPQHF. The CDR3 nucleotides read TGTGCCAGCAGTCTCGAGCTATTCAATCAGCCCCAGCATTTT.

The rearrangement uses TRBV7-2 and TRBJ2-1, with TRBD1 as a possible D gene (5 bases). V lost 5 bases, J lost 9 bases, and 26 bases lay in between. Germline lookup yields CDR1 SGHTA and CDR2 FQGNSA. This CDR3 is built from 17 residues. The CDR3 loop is CASSHPFGQGLWGEQFF. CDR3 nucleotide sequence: TGTGCCAGCAGCCACCCTTTCGGGCAGGGCCTCTGGGGTGAGCAGTTCTTC.

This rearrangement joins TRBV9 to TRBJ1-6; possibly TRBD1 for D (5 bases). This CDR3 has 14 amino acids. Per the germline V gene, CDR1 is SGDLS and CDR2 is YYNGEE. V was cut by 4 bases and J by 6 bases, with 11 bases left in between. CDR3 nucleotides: TGTGCCAGCAGCAAGGACAACAGTAATTCACCCCTCCACTTT. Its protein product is CASSKDNSNSPLHF. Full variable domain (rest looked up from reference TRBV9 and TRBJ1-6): DSGVTQTPKHLITATGQRVTLRCSPRSGDLSVYWYQQSLDQGLQFLIQYYNGEERAKGNILERFSAQQFPDLHSELNLSSLELGDSALYFCASSKDNSNSPLHFGNGTRLTVT.

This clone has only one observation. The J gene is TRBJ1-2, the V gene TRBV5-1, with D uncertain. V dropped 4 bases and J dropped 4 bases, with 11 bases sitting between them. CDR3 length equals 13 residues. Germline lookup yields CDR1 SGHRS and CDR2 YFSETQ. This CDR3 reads CASSTQGGYGYTF. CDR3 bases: TGCGCCAGCAGCACCCAAGGCGGCTATGGCTACACCTTC.

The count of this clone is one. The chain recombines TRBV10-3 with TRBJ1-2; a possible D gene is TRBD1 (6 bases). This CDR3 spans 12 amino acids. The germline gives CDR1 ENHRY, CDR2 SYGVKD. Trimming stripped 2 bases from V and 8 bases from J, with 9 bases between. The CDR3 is CAISEGGGGYTF. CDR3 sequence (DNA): TGTGCCATCAGTGAGGGGGGCGGCGGCTACACCTTC.

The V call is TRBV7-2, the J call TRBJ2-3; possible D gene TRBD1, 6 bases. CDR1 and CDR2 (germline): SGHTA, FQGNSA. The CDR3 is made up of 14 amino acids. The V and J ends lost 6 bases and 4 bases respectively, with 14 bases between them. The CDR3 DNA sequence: TGTGCCAGCAGGCTTATACAGGGAGCAGATACGCAGTATTTT. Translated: CASRLIQGADTQYF.